This T cell receptor (beta chain) was observed in a study of CD8+CD57+ T cells in acquired aplastic anemia. This clonotype was seen ten or more times. Deletions cut 6 bases from V and 7 bases from J, with 18 bases between. CDR1 is LNHDA, CDR2 SQIVND, per germline (reference sequence). The CDR3 loop spans 15 amino acids. Individuals selected for sequencing had exhibited CD8+CD57+ cell expansion on flow cytometry. None of the patients had been given any therapy when their blood was sampled. The template used for profiling TCR beta VDJ and CDR3 was genomic DNA. Via MiXCR, TCRdb re-called the reads, giving one row per CDR3 protein. The data contain around 290,000 distinct CDR3 sequences, 45% to 65% of them singletons.

The J gene is TRBJ1-4, the V gene TRBV19; D might be TRBD1 (5 bases). The sample taken for sequencing was sorted CD4+, CD8+, or CD8+CD57+ T cells (not recorded which) from PBMCs. This receptor was taken from a human donor with aplastic anemia. The CDR3 region has the DNA TGTGCCAGTAGAGAACAAAACAAGGGGAGTGAAAAACTGTTTTTT. This encodes CASREQNKGSEKLFF.